This T cell receptor beta chain was retrieved from a study of cytotoxic CD8 clonotypes in ibrutinib-treated CLL. TCRdb keeps only in-frame clones here, not all; method: immunoSEQ multiplex PCR. The data hold 65,000 to 90,000 clones, with around four fifths observed a single time. Trimming took off 10 bases at V and 4 bases at J, with 11 bases between the two ends. Germline V lookup: CDR1 ENHRY, CDR2 SYGVKD. The CDR3 consists of 12 residues. The material was PBMCs, obtained after 24 months of ibrutinib treatment. The clonotype originates from a human donor with chronic lymphocytic leukemia. V and J are TRBV10-3 and TRBJ2-1, with D tentatively TRBD1 or TRBD2 (5 bases each). CDR3 protein: CATRGDYNEQFF. The CDR3 DNA is TGTGCCACCAGAGGGGATTACAATGAGCAGTTCTTC.